This is a list of T cell receptor beta chains from one sample in a study of monozygotic twins with inflammatory bowel disease. TCRdb reprocessed the 5' RACE reads, with one entry per CDR3 protein and no DNA. This sample's table has about 160,000 distinct CDR3 sequences. The sequencing input was blood. These receptors all come from a human donor with ulcerative colitis or Crohn's disease, or a healthy co-twin of an affected twin (not recorded which). The CDR3 runs from the conserved cysteine through the conserved F or W.

j_call v_call cdr3_aa
TRBJ2-1 TRBV24-1 CATSDLGTGDNEQFF
TRBJ2-1 TRBV7-2 CASLNRDSYNEQFF
TRBJ2-4 TRBV11-2 CASSLPGGARMYF
TRBJ2-1 TRBV19 CASTLGQDGGYNEQFF
TRBJ2-7 TRBV5-4 CASSSGLTERYF
TRBJ1-5 TRBV18 CASSPLQAGEGNQPQHF
TRBJ2-5 TRBV20-1 CSALLLRETQYF
TRBJ1-2 TRBV5-1 CASGPDRPNYGYTF
TRBJ2-1 TRBV12-3/TRBV12-4 CASRVRGGYNEQFF
TRBJ2-7 TRBV11-1 CASRQSPSYEQYF
TRBJ2-2 TRBV20-1 CSARDLAAGGNTGELFF
TRBJ2-3 TRBV7-2 CASSFLASGATDTQYF
TRBJ2-1 TRBV15 CATSRDMTGFSYNEQFF